The text below deals with one TCR beta chain. The study ran its PCR with 60 Vbeta and 13 Jbeta primers. Clones were sequenced by immunoSEQ multiplex PCR, and TCRdb holds only the in-frame ones, with some missing. Here the sample spans approximately 190,000 clones, 77% being singletons. The sample comes from a study of cytomegalovirus exposure and HLA in healthy donors. The germline V gene encodes CDR1 SGHNT and CDR2 YYREEE (reference sequence). The length of the CDR3 is 13 residues. Trimming pared 0 bases from V and 4 bases from J, leaving 7 bases between. The sample was PBMCs. The TCR comes from a woman aged 25 to 39 in good health and CMV-seropositive. V usage is TRBV5-4 and J usage is TRBJ1-2, with no clear D. The CDR3 sequence is CASSLDTSYGYTF. CDR3 DNA: TGTGCCAGCAGCTTGGACACCTCCTATGGCTACACCTTC.